This T cell receptor beta chain was captured by sequencing in a study of blood T cell repertoires in COVID-19 (TCRdb year 2020). Study-level background: Samples covering the acute and convalescent phases of COVID-19 were provided by collaborators in the United States, Italy and Spain. The material from the prospective study consisted of cDNA or gDNA derived from T cells, B-cell-depleted T cells, or PBMCs. Deeply sampled blood TCRbeta repertoires from subjects exposed to, actively infected with, or recovered from COVID-19 were included in the dataset. The repertoires were made available in a free public database intended to serve as a resource for research on the immune response to SARS-CoV-2. The samples were drawn from two sources: the first 160 participants of the ongoing ImmuneRACE study, and about 1,300 subjects contributed by 6 global collaborators. Nearly every sample came with metadata listing a de-identified subject ID, COVID-19 status, age in years and sex. Where available, HLA class I and class II types were obtained from metadata supplied by the sample provider rather than from assay-based typing.

V is cut by 3 bases and J by 4 bases, and the space between the germline ends is 11 bases. CDR3 length: 14 amino acids, cysteine to phenylalanine. CDR3 DNA only is kept here, 42 bases in frame from base 1. Looking up the germline V gene yields CDR1 KGHDR and CDR2 SFDVKD. Study-wide conclusions, independent of this receptor: The amount of clinical and demographic metadata varied by source and participant and was provided uncurated.

To note about this clone: No antigen is known for it. Per-base qualities were not stored, and no clone one base away is much larger.

Whole blood was collected in K2EDTA tubes by collaborating institutions according to the institutions' own protocols. For TCRbeta analysis, collaborators shipped samples in one of three forms: frozen whole blood, isolated PBMCs, or DNA extracted from either of those sample types. The immunoSEQ Assay, a bias-controlled multiplex PCR, was used to amplify TCRbeta CDR3 regions from genomic DNA. The authors' analysis ran thus. Within the assay, amplification of reference gene primers was used to estimate how many nucleated cells each sample contained. To quantify the absolute abundance of each unique TCRbeta CDR3 rearrangement, sequence reads were collapsed and filtered. For each sample, productive Simpson clonality was calculated as the square root of Simpson's diversity index across productive rearrangements. The table comes from immuneACCESS by way of TCRdb, which keeps in-frame sequences with V and J called. Part of the clones is missing from these tables; in studies checked, under half for an unresolved V gene and the rest for unknown reasons. The V and J calls and the clone size are those of that table, but D and trimming were determined from the DNA. The sample table records 110,000 or so clones; 81% of these occur just once. About 1.4% of the sample lies in the top ten.

Sequencing input: peripheral blood. The chain is encoded by TRBV24-1 joined to TRBJ1-1; the D gene is perhaps TRBD1, from 5 matching bases. This clonotype was obtained from a man aged 45-65 years with acute or convalescent COVID-19. The DNA sequence is given as TGTGCCACCAGTGATCCAGGGTACGGCACTGAAGCTTTCTTT. Its protein product is CATSDPGYGTEAFF.